This TCR beta chain is from a study of shared clonotypes between healthy human individuals. Looking at the study overall: A couple of women and a few men aged 18 to 49 made up the donors. Overall study results and limits: Compared with memory subsets, naive subsets generally had larger estimated richness. Non-shared clonotypes had lower generation probabilities than clonotypes shared by all four sorted-subset donors.

Cells designated naive CD8 were CD45RO-negative and were positively selected for CCR7, with terminally differentiated effector memory CD45RA+ cells excluded. Assay: immunoSEQ multiplex PCR; the TCRdb copy retains only in-frame clones and omits some. The sample consists of millions of clones, about 92% of them appearing once. As regards this clone: What it binds is unknown.

The CDR3 runs to 12 residues. V gave up 10 bases and J gave up 0 bases, with 9 bases separating them. Germline CDR1 ENHRY, CDR2 SYGVKD. This clonotype was obtained from a man aged 18 to 29 in good health. Some clones in this sample may be carry-over from other donors' samples. The sequenced sample consisted of naive CD8+ T cells from PBMCs. The chain is built from TRBV10-3 and TRBJ2-5; no clear D. The CDR3 loop is CATRWDQETQYF. The DNA for the CDR3 is TGTGCCACAAGGTGGGACCAAGAGACCCAGTACTTC.